This T cell receptor beta chain was identified in a study of T cell repertoires in cytomegalovirus infection. Turning to the study itself: Public TCR beta signatures were indicative of both CMV infection and a matching HLA type.

One entry per CDR3 protein results from TCRdb running MiXCR on the reads. The sample consists of fewer than 550,000 distinct CDR3 sequences, more than 15% of them appearing once. Whole-study results and caveats: Pooled public TCR beta family frequency picked out CMV carriers with the relevant HLA. CMV-specific TCR beta clonotypes restricted by HLA-C dominated the ex vivo response.

This clonotype turned up a few times. Antigen: not known. Trimming took 7 bases from V and 7 from J, leaving 13 bases between them. The CDR3 extends over 11 amino acids. Germline assignment: CDR1 DFQATT and CDR2 SNEGSKA (reference sequence). The TCR comes from a human donor in good health (CMV status not recorded). Some clones in this sample may be carry-over from other donors' samples. The material sequenced was CD8+ T cells from PBMCs. The gene calls are TRBV20-1 and TRBJ1-1; tentative D call: TRBD1 (5 bases). CDR3 residues: CSVMGLDEAFF. The CDR3 nucleotides read TGCAGTGTAATGGGGCTGGATGAAGCTTTCTTT.